The rows below give T cell receptor beta chains drawn from one sample of a study of blood T cell repertoires in COVID-19. This table comes from immunoSEQ multiplex PCR, and its TCRdb copy is limited to in-frame clones, with some not included. The sample records about 300,000 clones, around 86% being singletons. Sequences were obtained from peripheral blood. These receptors were collected from a woman aged 50 to 60 with acute or convalescent COVID-19. The conserved cysteine and the conserved F or W are not part of the CDR3 here. The order of the fields is J gene, V gene, CDR3 protein.

J: TRBJ2-1; V: TRBV28; CDR3: ASSLSLAGDGQF
J: TRBJ2-3; V: TRBV4-1; CDR3: ASSQERAESTDTQY
J: TRBJ1-3; V: TRBV28; CDR3: ASSLWFDWGQTGDLGNTIY
J: TRBJ2-1; V: TRBV27; CDR3: ASISPFYNEQF
J: TRBJ2-1; V: TRBV4-3; CDR3: ASSQDSAGGGHNEQF
J: TRBJ2-1; V: TRBV9; CDR3: ASSPRLAVAYNEQF
J: TRBJ2-3; V: TRBV19; CDR3: ASSRLAGGADTQY
J: TRBJ1-4; V: TRBV28; CDR3: ASRLNRGTNEKLF
J: TRBJ2-7; V: TRBV24-1; CDR3: ATSDSGTSGSEQY
J: TRBJ2-1; V: TRBV7-3; CDR3: ASSLGGLAEGNEQF
J: TRBJ2-1; V: TRBV27; CDR3: ASSQGIAGIDEQF
J: TRBJ1-5; V: TRBV2; CDR3: ASSPTGGAESQH
J: TRBJ1-1; V: TRBV7-3; CDR3: ASSLLSQLNTEAF
J: TRBJ1-2; V: TRBV5-1; CDR3: ASSLDWSGYT
J: TRBJ1-5; V: TRBV19; CDR3: ASSIVGASSQPQH
J: TRBJ2-5; V: TRBV7-6; CDR3: ASSAPGGAGETQY
J: TRBJ1-2; V: TRBV29-1; CDR3: SVEYRDFNYGYT
J: TRBJ1-4; V: TRBV28; CDR3: ASSPPQGINEKLF
J: TRBJ1-2; V: TRBV28; CDR3: ASSSPPGGFGGYT
J: TRBJ2-3; V: TRBV5-1; CDR3: ASSLGLRGSVADTQY
J: TRBJ2-7; V: TRBV20-1; CDR3: SASRDSSSYEQY
J: TRBJ1-5; V: TRBV19; CDR3: ASSIWTGVSNQPQH